The entry below describes one T cell receptor beta chain. What it binds is not known. This sample is part of a study of cytomegalovirus exposure and HLA in healthy donors. Findings and caveats of the study: Later analysis identified 16,951 TCR beta sequences associated with HLA alleles, using a false discovery rate threshold of 0.05. According to the study, roughly 160 TCR beta chains were cytomegalovirus-associated. Relative to equally common others, HLA-associated TCR beta chains showed greater clonal expansion in a later analysis. Earlier findings revealed that most TCR beta V segments proved productive either about 87% or about 30% of the time.

The CDR3 consists of 16 residues. CDR1 and CDR2 (germline): SGDLS, YYNGEE. V lost 4 bases, J lost 1 base, and 3 bases stayed unmatched. PCR amplification relied on 60 Vbeta primers (plus 13 Jbeta primers). Sequencing used immunoSEQ multiplex PCR; TCRdb keeps in-frame clones, though not all of them. This table holds approximately 110,000 clones, 77% found once. The rearrangement links TRBV9 to TRBJ1-3; TRBD1 agrees at 12 bases. The specimen sequenced was PBMCs. The receptor was isolated from a human donor in good health. CDR3 sequence (DNA): TGTGCCAGCAGCCTGGGACAGGGGGCATCTGGAAACACCATATATTTT. It codes for CASSLGQGASGNTIYF.